This is a list of T cell receptor beta chains from one sample in a study of blood T cell repertoires in COVID-19. The method was immunoSEQ multiplex PCR; TCRdb's version includes in-frame clones alone and lacks a portion of them. Counted here are 25,000 to 35,000 clones, around 92% occurring once; the ten biggest clones make up around 0.8%. Source material: peripheral blood. The receptors were gathered from a woman in her 70s with COVID-19, enrolled during active disease. CDR3s include the opening cysteine and the closing phenylalanine or tryptophan.

v_call cdr3_aa
TRBV6-1 CASRFLQGNTEAFF
TRBV19 CASAWSGGIPGELFF
TRBV7-6 CASSLVSGYPGQGIGYTF
TRBV13 CATRPSLANYGYTF
TRBV3-1/TRBV3-2 CASSQDSGVGYNSPLHF
TRBV6-5 CASTSGHHSYEQYF
TRBV13 CASSRLGGYTEAFF
TRBV19 CASTSKDSQLRGYTF
TRBV6-5 CASSGGDFYGYTF
TRBV5-6 CASSLMGAPDYGYTF
TRBV3-1/TRBV3-2 CASSGTGFEQYF